The T cell receptor (beta chain) described here comes from a study of blood T cell repertoires in COVID-19 (dated by TCRdb to about 2020). Notes on the research overall: The collaborator samples originated in the United States, Italy and Spain and spanned the acute and convalescent phases of COVID-19. A de-identified subject ID, COVID-19 status, age in years and sex were almost always included in the sample metadata. Samples were obtained from the ongoing ImmuneRACE study (first 160 participants) and from some 1,300 subjects provided by 6 global collaborators. The material from the prospective study consisted of cDNA or gDNA derived from T cells, B-cell-depleted T cells, or PBMCs. Where HLA class I and class II types were available, the types were taken from metadata supplied by the sample provider, not from assay-based typing. The dataset comprised deeply sampled blood TCRbeta repertoires from subjects exposed to, actively infected with, or recovered from COVID-19. The repertoires were released in a freely available public database intended as a resource for research on the immune response to SARS-CoV-2. Results the study describes overall, beyond this receptor: How much clinical and demographic metadata was included differed by source and by participant, and the metadata was provided uncurated.

As encoded in the germline V gene (reference sequence), CDR1 is MNHNY while CDR2 is SVGAGI. CDR3 length: 16 amino acids, cysteine to phenylalanine. CDR3 DNA is the only sequence kept; it has 48 bases, read in frame from the first base. After removal of 6 bases from V and 5 bases from J, the junction retains 11 bases not matched to a gene. Participants in the prospective study were aged roughly 18 to 100 years, lived in 24 United States geographic areas, and enrolled through a virtual design. Cohort assignment in the prospective study relied on participant-reported clinical history from a screening survey and a study questionnaire. Recovered participants in ImmuneRACE Cohort 3 were defined as having two consecutive negative NP/OP PCR tests, clearance from a healthcare professional, or resolution of symptoms. Mobile phlebotomists in the prospective study collected whole blood, serum and a nasopharyngeal or oropharyngeal swab from every participant. Over a roughly 2-month period, participants in the prospective study had the option of providing additional blood draws and questionnaires. Before DNA extraction, prospective study blood samples were shipped either frozen or at room temperature.

TCRbeta CDR3 regions were amplified from genomic DNA by means of the immunoSEQ Assay, a bias-controlled multiplex PCR. The paper's data handling went like this. Nucleated cell counts per sample were estimated from amplification of reference gene primers within the assay. To quantify the absolute abundance of each unique TCRbeta CDR3 rearrangement, sequence reads were collapsed and filtered. Productive Simpson clonality was computed per sample as the square root of Simpson's diversity index over productive rearrangements. Imported from immuneACCESS, the table was reduced by TCRdb to in-frame sequences with V and J called. These copies leave out some clones; in studies compared against another copy, an unresolved V gene accounts for under half, and the cause of the remainder is not known. The D gene and trimming were derived from the DNA, and the V and J assignments and clone size from that table. This sample is represented by almost 250,000 clones; 85% to 90% of them were singletons. The ten largest clones add up to about 1.5% of the sample.

Concerning this clone itself: Its target antigen remains unknown. Base qualities are not recorded, but no much larger clone differs from it by a single base.

Sequenced material: PBMCs or T cells enriched from blood (not recorded which). This clonotype originated in a woman aged 45-65 years who had recovered from COVID-19. Recombination linked TRBV6-6 to TRBJ1-4, and TRBD1 aligns with 8 junction nucleotides. This receptor carries the CDR3 CASRDDWGQVNEKLFF. The nucleotide sequence is given as TGTGCCAGCAGAGACGACTGGGGACAGGTGAATGAAAAACTGTTTTTT.